The 10 T cell receptor beta chains in this list originate from one sample, sequenced in a study of cytomegalovirus exposure and HLA in healthy donors. A multiplex PCR was run with 60 Vbeta primers and 13 Jbeta primers. Only in-frame clones appear in the TCRdb table, and some are missing; sequencing was by immunoSEQ multiplex PCR. The data contain about 120,000 clones, 60% to 85% of them singletons. The sample was PBMCs. These receptors were collected from a woman aged 40 to 50 in good health and CMV-seropositive.

The rearrangement joins TRBV5-6 to TRBJ2-7, with 7 bases fitting TRBD1. The CDR3 extends over 14 amino acids. Germline CDR1 reads SGHDT; CDR2 reads YYEEEE. V was clipped by 4 bases and J by 0 bases; unmatched bases: 4. CDR3 coding DNA: TGTGCCAGCAGCCCGGGGACAGTCTCCTACGAGCAGTACTTC. This codes for CASSPGTVSYEQYF.

This rearrangement joins TRBV2 to TRBJ1-5, with D possibly matching TRBD1 (5 bases). The V gene lost 3 bases and the J gene lost 7 bases, with 10 bases spanning the gap. The CDR3 contains 13 residues. Germline V gives CDR1 SNHLY, CDR2 FYNNEI. The CDR3 loop is CASSEYGGQPQHF. The CDR3 DNA reads as TGTGCCAGCAGTGAGTACGGGGGGCAGCCCCAGCATTTT.

The CDR3 region has the DNA TGTGCCAGAAGCTTAAGAGCCCCCACAGATACGCAGTATTTT. Translated: CARSLRAPTDTQYF. V gene TRBV7-5 combines with J gene TRBJ2-3; the tabulated D call, TRBD2, remains unverified against the DNA. TRBV7-5 is an annotated pseudogene. The CDR3 sequence is 14 residues long.

The chain employs TRBV30 and TRBJ2-7; 8 nucleotides align to TRBD2. V dropped 1 base and J dropped 1; count of bases not matched to a gene: 9. Germline V gives CDR1 GTSNPN, CDR2 SVGIG (reference sequence). CDR3 size: 16 residues. The CDR3 DNA is TGTGCCTGGAGTGATGCGGATAGCGGGGCATCCTACGAGCAGTACTTC. Protein product: CAWSDADSGASYEQYF. The full variable domain, completed using reference TRBV30 and TRBJ2-7, is SQTIHQWPATLVQPVGSPLSLECTVEGTSNPNLYWYRQAAGRGLQLLFYSVGIGQISSEVPQNLSASRPQDRQFILSSKKLLLSDSGFYLCAWSDADSGASYEQYFGPGTRLTVT.

The table lists this clone with a count of one. V and J are TRBV11-2 and TRBJ2-1, with TRBD2 identical over 8 bases. The ends lost 8 bases at V and 6 bases at J; junction bases unmatched: 12. The CDR3 consists of 15 residues. Looked up from germline, CDR1 is SGHAT and CDR2 is FQNNGV. The CDR3, as DNA: TGTGCCAGCGTCAATTTGGCGGCGGGGGGCAATGAGCAGTTCTTC. It is translated as CASVNLAAGGNEQFF.

The rearrangement links TRBV18 to TRBJ1-1; 7 bases are shared with TRBD1. Germline-derived CDR1 and CDR2 are KGHSH and LQKENI. The V and J ends lost 6 bases and 7 bases, in that order; junction bases with no gene match: 5. CDR3 length: 12 residues. The CDR3: CASSSGGIEAFF. CDR3 in DNA: TGTGCCAGCTCCTCAGGGGGAATTGAAGCTTTCTTT.

This clone was detected once. The rearrangement joins TRBV2 to TRBJ2-7; 13 nucleotides match TRBD2. Losses at the gene ends were 5 bases for V and 4 bases for J; bases not matched to a gene: 5. The CDR3 sequence is 15 residues long. Per the germline V gene, CDR1 is SNHLY and CDR2 is FYNNEI. CDR3 loop: CASSPRTSGGYEQYF. The CDR3 nucleotides read TGTGCCAGCAGTCCACGGACTAGCGGGGGATACGAGCAGTACTTC. Complete variable domain (other parts from reference TRBV2 and TRBJ2-7): EPEVTQTPSHQVTQMGQEVILRCVPISNHLYFYWYRQILGQKVEFLVSFYNNEISEKSEIFDDQFSVERPDGSNFTLKIRSTKLEDSAMYFCASSPRTSGGYEQYFGPGTRLTVT.

This chain joins TRBV6-1 and TRBJ2-1; TRBD1 matches 10 bases. This CDR3 has 15 amino acids. Germline V lookup: CDR1 MNHNS, CDR2 SASEGT. V lost 4 bases to trimming and J lost 6 bases; unmatched junction nucleotides: 6. The CDR3 sequence is CASSVGGTGVNEQFF. The CDR3 region has the DNA TGTGCCAGCAGTGTAGGGGGGACAGGGGTCAATGAGCAGTTCTTC.

The rearrangement uses TRBV4-2 and TRBJ1-2; D is possibly TRBD1 (5 bases). The V gene lost 4 bases and the J gene lost 0 bases, with 12 bases spanning the gap. The CDR3 length is 15 residues. Per germline, CDR1 LGHNA and CDR2 YNFKEQ. In DNA, the CDR3 is TGTGCCAGCAGCCCGGCTCAAGGGGCTAACTATGGCTACACCTTC. This sequence encodes CASSPAQGANYGYTF.

V and J are TRBV10-3 and TRBJ1-1; no reliable D call. Germline loops: CDR1 ENHRY, CDR2 SYGVKD. CDR3 size: 12 residues. Trimming took off 7 bases at V and 1 base at J, with 7 bases between the two ends. The CDR3 is CAINSGNTEAFF. In DNA, the CDR3 is TGTGCCATCAATTCCGGGAACACTGAAGCTTTCTTT.